Listed below are T cell receptor beta chains from one sample, sequenced in a study of blood T cell repertoires in COVID-19. Some clones are missing from TCRdb's copy, which holds only in-frame ones; the method was immunoSEQ multiplex PCR. The repertoire consists of approximately 500,000 clones, with around 90% occurring once and the leading ten covering 7.5% to 9%. The sample taken for sequencing was peripheral blood. All receptors derive from a woman aged 50 to 65 with COVID-19, enrolled during active disease. Both conserved end residues are part of each CDR3.

CDR3aa	v_gene	j_gene
CAISSNQGEQYF	TRBV10-3	TRBJ2-7
CASSLNGNTEAFF	TRBV7-2	TRBJ1-1
CASQDSSGNTIYF	TRBV27	TRBJ1-3
CASSLETGRGYTF	TRBV28	TRBJ1-2
CAWRSGSGAETQYF	TRBV30	TRBJ2-5
CATLPGLSHSPLHF	TRBV2	TRBJ1-6
CASRGLGQYQPQHF	TRBV2	TRBJ1-5
CASSGRTSGVVYTQYF	TRBV2	TRBJ2-3
CASGMTGSNEKLFF	TRBV19	TRBJ1-4
CASSLGGDEQYF	TRBV7-8	TRBJ2-7
CASSRRGGTEAFF	TRBV7-2	TRBJ1-1
CASSIRTLAGGDEQFF	TRBV19	TRBJ2-1
CSVEASGTSGAKYTQYF	TRBV29-1	TRBJ2-3
CASSQESGFNYGYTF	TRBV4-1	TRBJ1-2
CASSFDNEQYF	TRBV5-5	TRBJ2-7
CASSLTVFYEQYF	TRBV2	TRBJ2-7
CASSKTWTGGSEQFF	TRBV3-1/TRBV3-2	TRBJ2-1
CASSLAGANEQFF	TRBV7-2	TRBJ2-1
CATQTGARNTEAFF	TRBV19	TRBJ1-1
CASSEQGSDGYTF	TRBV2	TRBJ1-2
CSASTGYSGNTIYF	TRBV20-1	TRBJ1-3
CASSFGQGQGDGYTF	TRBV9	TRBJ1-2
CASSLARNYGYTF	TRBV5-6	TRBJ1-2